One sample yielded the 6 T cell receptor beta chains listed below, sequenced in a study of shared clonotypes between healthy human individuals. This table comes from immunoSEQ multiplex PCR, and its TCRdb copy is limited to in-frame clones, with some not included. The sample yields more than 2 million clones, about 94% seen once. Material for sequencing was naive CD4+ T cells sorted from blood. Noted subset: CD45RA+ positively selected. The receptors derive from a young man in good health.

The rearrangement uses TRBV6-5 and TRBJ1-1; possibly TRBD1 for D (5 bases). This CDR3 is 14 amino acids long. V dropped 6 bases and J dropped 0 bases, with 11 bases sitting between them. Looked up from germline, CDR1 is MNHEY and CDR2 is SVGAGI. The CDR3 here is CASRHGTMNTEAFF. The DNA of the CDR3 is TGTGCCAGCAGACATGGGACCATGAACACTGAAGCTTTCTTT.

V and J are TRBV5-1 and TRBJ2-5; 7 bases line up with TRBD2. After removal of 0 bases from V and 1 base from J, the junction contained 6 bases not matched to a gene. CDR1 and CDR2 (germline): SGHRS, YFSETQ. The CDR3 loop spans 16 amino acids. For the CDR3, the DNA is TGCGCCAGCAGCTTGGAGGTAGCGGGCTTCCAAGAGACCCAGTACTTC. This codes for CASSLEVAGFQETQYF. Variable domain in full (rest from reference TRBV5-1 and TRBJ2-5): KAGVTQTPRYLIKTRGQQVTLSCSPISGHRSVSWYQQTPGQGLQFLFEYFSETQRNKGNFPGRFSGRQFSNSRSEMNVSTLELGDSALYLCASSLEVAGFQETQYFGPGTRLLVL.

The chain recombines TRBV5-1 with TRBJ2-5, with D possibly matching TRBD2 (5 bases). The V gene lost 5 bases and the J gene lost 5 bases, with 19 bases spanning the gap. Germline V gives CDR1 SGHRS, CDR2 YFSETQ. This CDR3 region has 15 residues. The CDR3 protein is CASSSWEGLGETQYF. CDR3 in DNA: TGCGCCAGCAGTTCCTGGGAAGGACTCGGGGAGACCCAGTACTTC.

The CDR3 coding sequence is TGTGCCAGCAGCTTAGGAACAGTGTCTAATGAAAAACTGTTTTTT. Its protein product is CASSLGTVSNEKLFF. This chain joins TRBV7-2 and TRBJ1-4, with D unclear. Trimming stripped 1 base from V and 3 bases from J, with 9 bases between. The CDR3 totals 15 residues. Germline lookup yields CDR1 SGHTA and CDR2 FQGNSA.

The V and J genes are TRBV20-1 and TRBJ2-2; TRBD1 matches 8 bases. Germline V gives CDR1 DFQATT, CDR2 SNEGSKA (reference sequence). CDR3 size: 11 residues. The CDR3 here is CSVPTGEELFF. DNA of the CDR3: TGCAGCGTCCCGACAGGGGAGGAGCTGTTTTTT.

This clone was observed once. Germline and junction disagree at one end, which may indicate a read error. This chain links TRBV29-1 with TRBJ2-7, with no clear D. This CDR3 spans 15 amino acids. Germline CDR1 SQVTM, CDR2 ANQGSEA. The CDR3 protein is CSVEDPRSSSSEQYF. Here the CDR3 DNA reads TGCAGCGTTGAAGATCCTCGTTCCTCATCCTCCGAGCAGTACTTC.